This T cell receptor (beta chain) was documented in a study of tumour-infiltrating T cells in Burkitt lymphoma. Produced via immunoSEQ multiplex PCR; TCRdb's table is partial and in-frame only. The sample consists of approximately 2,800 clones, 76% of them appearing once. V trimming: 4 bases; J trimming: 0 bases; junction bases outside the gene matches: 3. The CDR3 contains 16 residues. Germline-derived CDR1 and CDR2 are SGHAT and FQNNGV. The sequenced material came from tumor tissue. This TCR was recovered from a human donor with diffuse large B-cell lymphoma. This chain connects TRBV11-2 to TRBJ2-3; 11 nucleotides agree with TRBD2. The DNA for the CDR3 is TGTGCCAGCAGCTCCACTAGCGGGAGAAGCACAGATACGCAGTATTTT. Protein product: CASSSTSGRSTDTQYF.